Listed below are T cell receptor beta chains from one sample, sequenced in a study of T cell responses to AZD1222 COVID-19 vaccine. Assay used: immunoSEQ multiplex PCR; TCRdb lists only in-frame clones, some missing. The repertoire holds 50,000 to 85,000 clones, with around 74% as singletons. This sample comprised peripheral blood, obtained on day 0 of MenACWY control vaccination. The receptors here all came from an adult in good health. The CDR3 runs from the conserved cysteine through the conserved F or W. The D gene is left open where the match is weak. Clone sizes are given selectively: once, few, many, or a class where the clone is expanded.

d_call	v_call	j_call	clone_size	cdr3_aa	cdr3_nt
-	TRBV19	TRBJ1-2	once	CASLSPGVQPRYAF	TGTGCCAGCCTATCTCCCGGGGTACAGCCGAGGTACGCCTTC
TRBD1	TRBV19	TRBJ2-3	-	CASSRERDRGTDTQYF	TGTGCCAGTAGCCGGGAACGGGACAGGGGCACAGATACGCAGTATTTT
-	TRBV30	TRBJ1-6	-	CAWSVLGGGNSPLHF	TGTGCCTGGAGTGTCCTCGGGGGTGGGAATTCACCCCTCCACTTT
-	TRBV27	TRBJ1-5	-	CASRKGANQPQHF	TGTGCCAGCCGGAAAGGTGCCAATCAGCCCCAGCATTTT
TRBD1	TRBV28	TRBJ1-4	-	CASRRTGENEKLFF	TGTGCCAGCAGACGGACAGGGGAAAATGAAAAACTGTTTTTT
TRBD2	TRBV29-1	TRBJ2-1	-	CSVRPGTSGRGEQFF	TGCAGCGTTCGCCCCGGGACTAGCGGGAGGGGGGAGCAGTTCTTC
-	TRBV3-1/TRBV3-2	TRBJ2-1	-	CASSQDGGARSYNEQFF	TGTGCCAGCAGCCAAGATGGGGGGGCGAGGTCCTACAATGAGCAGTTCTTC
TRBD1	TRBV19	TRBJ1-2	-	CASSIGTGGRRGYTF	TGTGCCAGTAGTATCGGGACAGGGGGCCGGCGTGGCTACACCTTC
-	TRBV10-3	TRBJ1-2	-	CAINPGSSRYGYTF	TGTGCCATCAACCCAGGGTCTAGTCGATATGGCTACACCTTC
-	TRBV11-3	TRBJ1-5	-	CASSSQGTDYSNQPQHF	TGTGCCAGCAGCTCCCAGGGGACCGATTATAGCAATCAGCCCCAGCATTTT
-	TRBV7-2	TRBJ1-1	-	CASSLFGRGVNTEAFF	TGTGCCAGCAGCTTATTTGGGCGAGGGGTGAACACTGAAGCTTTCTTT
-	TRBV6-5	TRBJ1-3	few	CASRAALSGNTIYF	TGTGCCAGTCGAGCGGCCCTCTCTGGAAACACCATATATTTT
-	TRBV15	TRBJ2-1	-	CATSSPPFGHDEQFF	TGTGCCACCAGCTCCCCTCCGTTCGGTCATGATGAGCAGTTCTTC
-	TRBV5-5	TRBJ1-6	-	CASSFDSPGSSSYNSPLHF	TGTGCCAGCAGCTTTGACAGCCCCGGCTCTAGCTCCTATAATTCACCCCTCCACTTT
TRBD2	TRBV2	TRBJ2-2	-	CASSETSGMAGELFF	TGTGCCAGCAGTGAGACTAGCGGGATGGCCGGGGAGCTGTTTTTT
-	TRBV7-9	TRBJ2-3	-	CASTSLLRRSDTQYF	TGTGCCAGCACCTCACTCCTACGGAGGTCAGATACGCAGTATTTT
TRBD2	TRBV5-4	TRBJ2-1	few	CATGTSGGSYNEQFF	TGTGCCACCGGGACTAGCGGGGGGTCCTACAATGAGCAGTTCTTC
-	TRBV9	TRBJ1-1	-	CASSVDGLEGPMNTEAFF	TGTGCCAGCAGCGTGGATGGTCTCGAGGGGCCCATGAACACTGAAGCTTTCTTT
TRBD2	TRBV11-1	TRBJ2-7	-	CASSLGGGTPYEQYF	TGTGCCAGCAGCTTAGGGGGAGGGACCCCCTACGAGCAGTACTTC
-	TRBV6-1	TRBJ2-7	-	CASSLDSTGTFEQYF	TGTGCCAGCAGTTTGGACTCCACGGGTACGTTCGAGCAGTACTTC
-	TRBV2	TRBJ1-3	-	CASSPDGGSGNTIYF	TGTGCCAGCAGTCCCGACGGGGGCTCTGGAAACACCATATATTTT
-	TRBV7-8	TRBJ1-6	once	CASSLSLMGSPLHF	TGTGCCAGCAGCTTAAGTCTAATGGGTTCACCCCTCCACTTT